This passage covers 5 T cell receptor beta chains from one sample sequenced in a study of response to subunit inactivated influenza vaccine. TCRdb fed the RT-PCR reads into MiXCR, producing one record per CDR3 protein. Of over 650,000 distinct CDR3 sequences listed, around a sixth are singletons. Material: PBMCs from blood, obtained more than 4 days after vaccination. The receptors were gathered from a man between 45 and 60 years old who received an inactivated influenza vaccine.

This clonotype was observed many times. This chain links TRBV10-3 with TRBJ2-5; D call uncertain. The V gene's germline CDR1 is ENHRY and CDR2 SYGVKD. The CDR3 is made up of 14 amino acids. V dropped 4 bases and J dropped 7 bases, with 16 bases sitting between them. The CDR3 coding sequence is TGTGCCATCAGTGGGGCAGAGGCCGCCGGGACCCAGTACTTC. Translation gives CAISGAEAAGTQYF.

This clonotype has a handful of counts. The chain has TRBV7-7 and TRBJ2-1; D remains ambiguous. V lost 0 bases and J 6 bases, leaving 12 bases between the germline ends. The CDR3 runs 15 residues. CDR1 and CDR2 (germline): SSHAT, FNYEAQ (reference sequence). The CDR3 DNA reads TGTGCCAGCAGCTTAGCGGCCGGAACGGCCAATGAGCAGTTCTTC. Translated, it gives CASSLAAGTANEQFF.

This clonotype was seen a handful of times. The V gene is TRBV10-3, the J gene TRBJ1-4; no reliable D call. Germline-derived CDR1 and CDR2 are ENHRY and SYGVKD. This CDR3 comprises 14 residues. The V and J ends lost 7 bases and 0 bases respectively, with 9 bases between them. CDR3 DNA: TGTGCCATCATCTACACTGCAACTAATGAAAAACTGTTTTTT. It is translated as CAIIYTATNEKLFF.

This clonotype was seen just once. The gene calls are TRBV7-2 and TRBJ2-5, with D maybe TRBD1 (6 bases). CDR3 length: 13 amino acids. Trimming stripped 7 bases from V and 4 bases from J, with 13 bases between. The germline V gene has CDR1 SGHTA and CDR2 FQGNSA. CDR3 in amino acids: CASNRGGRETQYF. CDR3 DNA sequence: TGTGCCAGCAATCGAGGGGGACGAGAGACCCAGTACTTC.

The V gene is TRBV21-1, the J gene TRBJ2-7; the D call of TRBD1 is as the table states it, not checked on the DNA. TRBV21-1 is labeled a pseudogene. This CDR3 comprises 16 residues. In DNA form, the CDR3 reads TGTGCCGCCTACCTAGACAGGGGGCGAGGTGGAAACGAGCAGTACTTC. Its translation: CAAYLDRGRGGNEQYF.